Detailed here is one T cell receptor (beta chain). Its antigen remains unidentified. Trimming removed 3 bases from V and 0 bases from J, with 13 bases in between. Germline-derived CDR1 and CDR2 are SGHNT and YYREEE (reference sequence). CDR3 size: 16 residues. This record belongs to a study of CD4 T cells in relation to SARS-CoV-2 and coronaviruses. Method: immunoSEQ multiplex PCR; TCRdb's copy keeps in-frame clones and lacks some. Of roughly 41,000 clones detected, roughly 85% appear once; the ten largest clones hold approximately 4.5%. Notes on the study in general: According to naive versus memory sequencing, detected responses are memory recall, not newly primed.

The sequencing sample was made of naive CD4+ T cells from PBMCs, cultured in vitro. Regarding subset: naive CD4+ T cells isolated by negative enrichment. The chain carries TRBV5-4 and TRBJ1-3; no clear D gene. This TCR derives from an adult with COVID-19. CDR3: CASSYRAVNSGNTIYF. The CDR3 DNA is TGTGCCAGCAGCTACCGGGCCGTCAACTCTGGAAACACCATATATTTT.